This T cell receptor (beta chain) is from a study of OX40 agonist ivuxolimab in advanced cancers. This CDR3 has 16 amino acids. Trimming cost V 3 bases and J 7 bases; bases outside gene matches: 7. Looked up from germline, CDR1 is MRHNA and CDR2 is SNTAGT. Profiling relied on immunoSEQ multiplex PCR, and the TCRdb table lists in-frame clones only, not all of them. The data show about 60,000 clones, roughly nine tenths seen once. The source of this sequence is an adult with an advanced solid tumor such as melanoma, head and neck, liver or kidney cancer. The V gene is TRBV6-4, the J gene TRBJ2-1; TRBD2 aligns across 12 bases. The source material was CD4+ or CD8+ T cells sorted from blood, sampled in a trial of the OX40 agonist ivuxolimab. The CDR3 is CASSDLAGGMVNEQFF. The CDR3 region has the DNA TGTGCCAGCAGTGATCTAGCGGGAGGGATGGTGAATGAGCAGTTCTTC.